This T cell receptor (beta chain) came from a study of radiotherapy plus CTLA-4 blockade in lung cancer. Measured with immunoSEQ multiplex PCR; TCRdb has only the in-frame clones, and not every one. Of roughly 98,000 clones in the sample, around 86% were seen once. Of note for this clone: What it binds is unknown. Other DNA variants within this sample encode the same CDR3.

Study-level findings and limits: The study found tumor-derived TCR clones expanded in blood after radiotherapy plus ipilimumab.

Trimming stripped 2 bases from V and 1 base from J, with 8 bases between. CDR1 is SGHRS and CDR2 is YFSETQ in the germline V gene. This CDR3 region has 14 residues. The chain links TRBV5-1 to TRBJ2-3; a weak D match, TRBD2 (6 bases). The specimen was peripheral blood, collected from a patient treated with radiotherapy plus ipilimumab. The sequence was obtained from a human donor with non-small cell lung cancer who had a partial response to radiotherapy plus ipilimumab. The CDR3 nucleotides are TGCGCCAGCAGCTTAGGAGGGGGCACAGATACGCAGTATTTT. Amino acid sequence: CASSLGGGTDTQYF.